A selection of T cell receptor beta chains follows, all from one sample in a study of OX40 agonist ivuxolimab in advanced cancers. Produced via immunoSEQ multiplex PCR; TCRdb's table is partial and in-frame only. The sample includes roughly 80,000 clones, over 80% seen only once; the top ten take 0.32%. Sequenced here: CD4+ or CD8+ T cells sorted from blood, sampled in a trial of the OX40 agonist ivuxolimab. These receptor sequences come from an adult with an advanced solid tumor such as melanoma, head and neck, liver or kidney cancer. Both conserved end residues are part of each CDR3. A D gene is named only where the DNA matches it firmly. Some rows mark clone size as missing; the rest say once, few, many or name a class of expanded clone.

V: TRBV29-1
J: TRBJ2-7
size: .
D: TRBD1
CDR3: CSVEVAGTAYEQYF
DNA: TGCAGCGTTGAAGTAGCCGGGACAGCCTACGAGCAGTACTTC

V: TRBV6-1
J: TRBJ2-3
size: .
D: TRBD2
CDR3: CASRVAGGLPDTQYF
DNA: TGTGCCAGCAGAGTAGCGGGGGGCCTTCCAGATACGCAGTATTTT

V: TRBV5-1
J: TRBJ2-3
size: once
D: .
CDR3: CASSLSTDTDTQYF
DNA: TGCGCCAGCAGCTTATCCACAGACACAGATACGCAGTATTTT

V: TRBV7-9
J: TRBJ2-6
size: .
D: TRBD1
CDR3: CASGTGGSSGANVLTF
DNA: TGTGCCAGCGGGACAGGGGGATCCTCTGGGGCCAACGTCCTGACTTTC

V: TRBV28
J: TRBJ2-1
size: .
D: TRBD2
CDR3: CASSRLAGGANEQFF
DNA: TGTGCCAGCAGTCGGTTAGCGGGGGGGGCGAATGAGCAGTTCTTC

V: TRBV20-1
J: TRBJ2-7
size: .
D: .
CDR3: CSANYGGEQYF
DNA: TGCAGTGCTAACTACGGAGGAGAGCAGTACTTC

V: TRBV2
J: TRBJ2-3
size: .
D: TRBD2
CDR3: CASSAQRGGQYTQYF
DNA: TGTGCCAGCAGCGCACAGCGGGGGGGCCAATATACGCAGTATTTT

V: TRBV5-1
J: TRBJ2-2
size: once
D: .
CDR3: CASSSPSGTAGTGELFF
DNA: TGCGCCAGCAGCTCTCCTTCCGGGACGGCGGGCACCGGGGAGCTGTTTTTT

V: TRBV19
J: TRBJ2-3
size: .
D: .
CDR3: CASSITGDSTDTQYF
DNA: TGTGCCAGTAGTATAACGGGGGATAGCACAGATACGCAGTATTTT

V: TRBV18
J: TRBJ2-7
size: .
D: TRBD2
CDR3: CASSQTSGGEDEQYF
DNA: TGTGCCAGCTCACAGACTAGCGGGGGGGAAGACGAGCAGTACTTC

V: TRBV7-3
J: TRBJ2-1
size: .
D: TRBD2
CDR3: CASSSISGGLNNEQFF
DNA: TGTGCCAGCAGCTCAATTAGCGGGGGCCTAAACAATGAGCAGTTCTTC

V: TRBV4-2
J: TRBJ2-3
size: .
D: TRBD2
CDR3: CASSLRLAGGPVESTQYF
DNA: TGTGCCAGCAGCCTTCGTCTAGCGGGGGGGCCCGTTGAATCTACGCAGTATTTT

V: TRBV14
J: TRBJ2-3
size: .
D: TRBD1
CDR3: CASSHLGQGARQDTQYF
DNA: TGTGCCAGCAGCCATCTCGGTCAGGGGGCGCGTCAAGATACGCAGTATTTT

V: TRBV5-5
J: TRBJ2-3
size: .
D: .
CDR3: CASSPAGANTQYF
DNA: TGTGCCAGCAGCCCGGCCGGGGCAAATACGCAGTATTTT